These 8 T cell receptor beta chains share one sample of origin, sequenced in a study of shared clonotypes between healthy human individuals. The assay was immunoSEQ multiplex PCR, and TCRdb's table has in-frame clones only and misses some. The sample records about 2 million clones, roughly 95% being singletons. In the naive CD8 group, cells lacked CD45RO and were positively selected for CCR7, so terminally differentiated effector memory CD45RA+ cells were left out. Sample: naive CD8+ T cells sorted from blood. The receptors here all came from a young man in good health.

This clone was seen once. The chain couples TRBV7-5 to TRBJ1-4; the D call of TRBD1 is as the table states it, not checked on the DNA. TRBV7-5 is a pseudogene segment. The CDR3 extends over 17 amino acids. Here the CDR3 reads CARSPGQGRPTNEKLFF. The DNA of the CDR3 is TGTGCCAGAAGTCCGGGACAGGGGCGTCCCACTAATGAAAAACTGTTTTTT.

This chain uses TRBV4-3 with TRBJ2-5; 8 bases map to TRBD2. V dropped 1 base and J dropped 4; count of bases not matched to a gene: 20. The CDR3 runs 20 residues. Germline V gives CDR1 LGHNA, CDR2 YSLEER. The CDR3 protein is CASSQVSTSVGKGKGETQYF. In nucleotides, the CDR3 is TGCGCCAGCAGCCAAGTTTCGACTAGCGTCGGTAAGGGAAAGGGAGAGACCCAGTACTTC.

The V and J genes are TRBV18 and TRBJ2-7; D not resolved. Germline CDR1 and CDR2: KGHSH and LQKENI. CDR3 length: 15 amino acids. The V end was cut by 3 bases, the J end by 0 bases, with 12 bases between. The CDR3 DNA is TGTGCCAGCTCACCCCCGCGGCAGAGCTCCTACGAGCAGTACTTC. Its translation: CASSPPRQSSYEQYF. Full variable domain (missing parts from reference TRBV18 and TRBJ2-7): NAGVMQNPRHLVRRRGQEARLRCSPMKGHSHVYWYRQLPEEGLKFMVYLQKENIIDESGMPKERFSAEFPKEGPSILRIQQVVRGDSAAYFCASSPPRQSSYEQYFGPGTRLTVT.

CDR3 sequence reads: CASSQNRGYQETQYF. CDR3 in DNA: TGTGCCAGCAGCCAAAACAGGGGGTACCAAGAGACCCAGTACTTC. The rearrangement uses TRBV6-6 and TRBJ2-5; TRBD1 matches at 8 bases. The trim removed 6 bases at V and 0 bases at J, leaving 6 bases unmatched. The CDR3 length is 15 residues. Germline CDR1 reads MNHNY; CDR2 reads SVGAGI (reference sequence).

The CDR3: CASSSHRGQDEKLFF. As DNA, the CDR3 is TGTGCCAGCAGCTCGCACAGGGGGCAGGATGAAAAACTGTTTTTT. V and J are TRBV7-9 and TRBJ1-4; 9 bases align to TRBD1. From germline, CDR1 is SEHNR and CDR2 FQNEAQ (reference sequence). V trimming: 4 bases; J trimming: 6 bases; junction bases outside the gene matches: 6. The CDR3 totals 15 residues.

The V and J genes are TRBV18 and TRBJ2-5; D tentatively fits TRBD1 or TRBD2 (5 bases each). CDR3 length equals 16 residues. Per the germline V gene, CDR1 is KGHSH and CDR2 is LQKENI. Trimming pared 0 bases from V and 5 bases from J, leaving 16 bases between. Here the CDR3 DNA reads TGTGCCAGCTCACCACCTGTGACCGGGACCCGGGAGACCCAGTACTTC. Protein product: CASSPPVTGTRETQYF.

CDR3 amino acids: CASSNDREAPPRDEQYF. CDR3 DNA sequence: TGTGCCAGCAGCAACGACCGGGAAGCGCCACCCAGGGACGAGCAGTACTTC. The rearrangement joins TRBV5-6 to TRBJ2-7; D tentatively fits TRBD1 or TRBD2 (5 bases each). Deletions cut 4 bases from V and 5 bases from J, with 25 bases between. Germline CDR1 is SGHDT and CDR2 is YYEEEE. This CDR3 region has 17 residues.

This rearrangement joins TRBV19 to TRBJ2-6; 7 nucleotides line up with TRBD1. The CDR3 covers 15 residues. Trimming cost V 8 bases and J 2 bases; bases outside gene matches: 6. Germline loops: CDR1 LNHDA, CDR2 SQIVND (reference sequence). The chain's CDR3 is CASQRDSPGANVLTF. The CDR3 nucleotides read TGTGCCAGTCAACGGGACAGCCCTGGGGCCAACGTCCTGACTTTC.